Only one count was recorded for the clone carrying this TCR beta chain. The antigen is undetermined. Time point meaning: blood from clinic visit 5 months post-surgery; TSC patient then seizure free. V lost 2 bases and J 4 bases, leaving 5 bases between the germline ends. Germline values: CDR1 MNHEY, CDR2 SVGEGT. The CDR3 contains 12 residues. The entry originates in a study of brain T cells in children with intractable seizures. Only in-frame clones appear in the TCRdb table, and some are missing; sequencing was by immunoSEQ multiplex PCR. The table shows around 340,000 clones, with 93% occurring only once. Whole-study findings and limits: Absence of clones before surgery may stem from lower sequencing depth.

The material sequenced was peripheral blood, taken 4 to 5 months after surgery. V and J are TRBV6-2 or TRBV6-3 and TRBJ1-1; D remains ambiguous. The receptor comes from a boy in the first two years of life with tuberous sclerosis and intractable seizures. CDR3 region: CASSYRTTEAFF. The CDR3 DNA reads as TGTGCCAGCAGTTACCGGACCACTGAAGCTTTCTTT.